The TCR beta chain described here comes from a study of blood T cell repertoires in COVID-19. In the study overall: Spain, Italy and the United States supplied samples that represented acute and convalescent COVID-19. T cells, B-cell-depleted T cells, or PBMCs provided the cDNA or gDNA that served as material.

Original processing methods: Estimated nucleated cell counts came from reference gene primer amplification. TCRdb keeps only in-frame clones here, not all; method: immunoSEQ multiplex PCR. D and trimming were read from the DNA, whereas the V and J calls and clone size are those reported in that table. The sample yields about 100,000 clones, over 65% seen once. The CDR3 contains 17 residues. V was pared by 0 bases and J by 8 bases, with 13 bases of the junction left unmatched. Germline CDR1 and CDR2: MGHRA and YSYEKL. The J gene is TRBJ2-1, the V gene TRBV4-1; 7 bases match TRBD2. Sequenced material: peripheral blood. This receptor was identified in a human donor in a cohort sampled during active COVID-19. CDR3 DNA sequence: TGCGCCAGCAGCCAAGAATCTTTCGGACTAGGATTTTATGAGCAGTTCTTC. Residues: CASSQESFGLGFYEQFF.